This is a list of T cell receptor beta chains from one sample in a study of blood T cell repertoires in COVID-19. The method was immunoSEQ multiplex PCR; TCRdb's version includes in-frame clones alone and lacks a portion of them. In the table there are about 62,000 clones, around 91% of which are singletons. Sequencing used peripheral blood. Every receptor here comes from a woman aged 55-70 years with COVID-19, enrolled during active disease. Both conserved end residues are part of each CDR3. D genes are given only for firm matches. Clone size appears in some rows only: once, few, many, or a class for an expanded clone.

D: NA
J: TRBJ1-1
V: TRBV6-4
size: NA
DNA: TGTGCCAGCAGTGCCTCAGCTATGAACACTGAAGCTTTCTTT
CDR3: CASSASAMNTEAFF

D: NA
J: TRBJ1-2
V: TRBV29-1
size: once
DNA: TGCACTGGGGGGAGGGCTGGAGGCTACACCTTC
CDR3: CTGGRAGGYTF

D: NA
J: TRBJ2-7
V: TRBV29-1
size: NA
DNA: TGCAGCGCCCCACCGGGACTTCTAAACTCCTACGAGCAGTACTTC
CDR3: CSAPPGLLNSYEQYF

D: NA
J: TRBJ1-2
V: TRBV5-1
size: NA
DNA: TGCGCCAGCAGCTTGGAAGGGGATGGCTACACCTTC
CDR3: CASSLEGDGYTF

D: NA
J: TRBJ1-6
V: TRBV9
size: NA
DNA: TGTGCCAGCAGCGTAGATCCGGTAAATTCACCCCTCCACTTT
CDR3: CASSVDPVNSPLHF

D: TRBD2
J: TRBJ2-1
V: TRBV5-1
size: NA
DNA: TGCGCCAGCAGCCGGGGTAGCGGGAGGGCCATCTACAATGAGCAGTTCTTC
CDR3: CASSRGSGRAIYNEQFF

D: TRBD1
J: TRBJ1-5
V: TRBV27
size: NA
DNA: TGTGCCAGCAGTCCCTTAGACAGGGGCTCAAATCAGCCCCAGCATTTT
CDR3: CASSPLDRGSNQPQHF

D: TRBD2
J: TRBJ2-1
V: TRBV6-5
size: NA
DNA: TGTGCCAGTTCCGGGACTAGCGGCAACAATGAGCAGTTCTTC
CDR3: CASSGTSGNNEQFF

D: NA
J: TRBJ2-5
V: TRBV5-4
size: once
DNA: TGTGCCAGCAGCTTGCAGGGGAGAGGGGAGACCCAGTACTTC
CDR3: CASSLQGRGETQYF

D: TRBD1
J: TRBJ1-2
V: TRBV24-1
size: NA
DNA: TGTGCCACCAGTGATCTCAGGGGGGCCGGTGGCTACACCTTC
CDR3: CATSDLRGAGGYTF

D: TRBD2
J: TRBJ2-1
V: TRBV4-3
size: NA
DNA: TGCGCCAGCAGCCAAGATACGGGAGGGAGATACAATGAGCAGTTCTTC
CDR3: CASSQDTGGRYNEQFF

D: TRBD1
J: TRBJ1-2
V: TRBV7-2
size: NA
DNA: TGTGCCAGCAGCTTAACTGACAGGGGCTATGGCTACACCTTC
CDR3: CASSLTDRGYGYTF

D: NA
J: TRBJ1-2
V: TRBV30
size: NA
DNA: TGTGCCTGGAGTGTAGGGGGTAGCTATGGCTACACCTTC
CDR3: CAWSVGGSYGYTF

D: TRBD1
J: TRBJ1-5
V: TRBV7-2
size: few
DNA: TGTGCCAGCAGCTGGGGGGACAGGGGTAGCAATCAGCCCCAGCATTTT
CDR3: CASSWGDRGSNQPQHF

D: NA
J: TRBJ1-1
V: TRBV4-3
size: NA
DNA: TGCGCCAGCAGCCTCCTCCGGGGGGCGAACACTGAAGCTTTCTTT
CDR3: CASSLLRGANTEAFF

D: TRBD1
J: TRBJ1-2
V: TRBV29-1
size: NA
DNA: TGCAGCGCTACACAGGGGGCCTACTATGGCTACACCTTC
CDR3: CSATQGAYYGYTF

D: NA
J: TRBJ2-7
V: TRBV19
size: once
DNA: TGTGCCACCGCGTCGGGGTTTAATCTCGAGCAGTACTTC
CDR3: CATASGFNLEQYF

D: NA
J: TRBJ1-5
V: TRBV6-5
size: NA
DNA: TGTGCCAGCGAGGTGGGGAGTAGGGGCAATCAGCCCCAGCATTTT
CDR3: CASEVGSRGNQPQHF

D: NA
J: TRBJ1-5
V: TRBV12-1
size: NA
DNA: TGTGCCAGCAGCTTACGCCGCATCGGGGGCAATCAGCCCCAGCATTTT
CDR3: CASSLRRIGGNQPQHF

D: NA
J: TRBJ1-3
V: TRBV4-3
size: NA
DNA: TGCGCCAGCAGCCAGGGAAGAGGGCTTGGAAACACCATATATTTT
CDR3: CASSQGRGLGNTIYF

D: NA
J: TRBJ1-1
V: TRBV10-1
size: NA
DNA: TGCGCCAGCAGCCGCTATCTCGGGACTCCCGAGAGAGGGACGAACACTGAAGCTTTCTTT
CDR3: CASSRYLGTPERGTNTEAFF

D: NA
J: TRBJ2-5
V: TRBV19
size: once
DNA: TGTGCCAGTAGTATTAAGCTGAGAGGAGTAGGAGAGACCCAGTACTTC
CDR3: CASSIKLRGVGETQYF

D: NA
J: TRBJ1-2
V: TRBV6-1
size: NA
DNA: TGTGCCAGCAGTGCGAACATGGCACAGGTTTACGGCATAGCCTATGGCTACACCTTC
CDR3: CASSANMAQVYGIAYGYTF

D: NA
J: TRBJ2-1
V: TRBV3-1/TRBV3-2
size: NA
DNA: TGTGCCAGCAGCCGAAAGGGGTCTACTGAGCAGTTCTTC
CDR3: CASSRKGSTEQFF

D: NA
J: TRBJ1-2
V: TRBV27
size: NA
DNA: TGTGCCAGCAGTCCCCACGGGGGGTCTAACTATGGCTACACCTTC
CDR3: CASSPHGGSNYGYTF

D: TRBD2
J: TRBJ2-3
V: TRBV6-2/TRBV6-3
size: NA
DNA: TGTGCCAGCAGTCACCCGGCTAGCGGGAGGTCAGATACGCAGTATTTT
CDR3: CASSHPASGRSDTQYF

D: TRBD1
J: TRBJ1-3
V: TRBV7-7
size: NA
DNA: TGTGCTAGCAGCCGGGGACAGGGGAGCTCTGGAAACACCATATATTTT
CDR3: CASSRGQGSSGNTIYF

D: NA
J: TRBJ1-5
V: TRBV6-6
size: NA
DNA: TGTGCCAGCAGGTCCGGGCAGGGTGGCAATCAGCCCCAGCATTTT
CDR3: CASRSGQGGNQPQHF

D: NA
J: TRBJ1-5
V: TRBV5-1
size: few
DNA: TGCGCCAGCAGCTTGGAAGGAGGGAGTCAGCCCCAGCATTTT
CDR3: CASSLEGGSQPQHF

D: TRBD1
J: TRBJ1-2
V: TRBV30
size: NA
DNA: TGTGCCTGGAGTGTATCGGACCCGGGACAGTTTAACTATGGCTACACCTTC
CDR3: CAWSVSDPGQFNYGYTF

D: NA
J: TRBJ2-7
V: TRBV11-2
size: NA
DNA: TGTGCCAGCAGCTTTAGGCAGACTGAGGAGCAGTACTTC
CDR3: CASSFRQTEEQYF

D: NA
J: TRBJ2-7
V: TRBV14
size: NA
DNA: TGTGCCAGCAGCCAAGCCCGACTAGGCTACGAGCAGTACTTC
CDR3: CASSQARLGYEQYF

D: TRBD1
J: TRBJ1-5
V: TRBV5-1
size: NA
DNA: TGCGCCAGCAGCTTGTCACCGGGACAGATAAATCAGCCCCAGCATTTT
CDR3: CASSLSPGQINQPQHF

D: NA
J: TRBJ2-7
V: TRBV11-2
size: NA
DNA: TGTGCCAGCAGCTTAGTGAGGGGGAGCCACGAGCAGTACTTC
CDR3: CASSLVRGSHEQYF

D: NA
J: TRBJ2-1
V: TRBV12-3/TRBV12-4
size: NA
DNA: TGTGCCAGCAGTTTTTTTAATTCCGATGAGCAGTTCTTC
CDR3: CASSFFNSDEQFF

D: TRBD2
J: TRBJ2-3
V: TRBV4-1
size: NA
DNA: TGCGCCAGCAGCCCCGTGGGGACTAGCGGGGAAACAGATACGCAGTATTTT
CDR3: CASSPVGTSGETDTQYF

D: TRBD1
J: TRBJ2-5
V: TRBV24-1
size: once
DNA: TGTGCCACCAGGGACAGGGCGGGTGAGACCCAGTACTTC
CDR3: CATRDRAGETQYF

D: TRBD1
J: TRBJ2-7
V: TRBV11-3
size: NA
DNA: TGTGCCAGCAGCCCTCGGGACAGGGTATTGGGACACTACGAGCAGTACTTC
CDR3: CASSPRDRVLGHYEQYF

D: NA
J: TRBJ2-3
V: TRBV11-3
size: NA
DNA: TGTGCCAGTGGTAGGGACCCGAGGGGGACAGATACGCAGTATTTT
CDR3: CASGRDPRGTDTQYF

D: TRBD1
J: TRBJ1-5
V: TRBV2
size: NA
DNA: TGTGCCAGCAGCGTTACAGGGGGCTATCAGCCCCAGCATTTT
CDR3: CASSVTGGYQPQHF

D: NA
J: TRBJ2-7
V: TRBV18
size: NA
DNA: TGTGCCAGCTCACCACTATCCGCACAGGGCCCCCTTTACGAGCAGTACTTC
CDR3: CASSPLSAQGPLYEQYF

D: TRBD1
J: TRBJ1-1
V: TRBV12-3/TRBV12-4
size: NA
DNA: TGTGCCAGCAGTTCTACAGGGGTCACTGAAGCTTTCTTT
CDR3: CASSSTGVTEAFF

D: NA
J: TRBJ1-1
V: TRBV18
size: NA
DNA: TGTGCCAGCTCACCATCAGGGGTAGCTGAAGCTTTCTTT
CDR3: CASSPSGVAEAFF

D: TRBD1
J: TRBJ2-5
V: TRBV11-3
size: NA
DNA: TGTGCCAGCAGCTTTGGGACAGCCCTGTACTTC
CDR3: CASSFGTALYF

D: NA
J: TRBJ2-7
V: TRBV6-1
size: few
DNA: TGTGCCAGCAGTGAAGCACTCAGGGGCTACGAGCAGTACTTC
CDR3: CASSEALRGYEQYF

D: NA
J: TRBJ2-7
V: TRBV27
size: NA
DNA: TGTGCCAGCAGTTTCATCAGCGGCGAGCAGTACTTC
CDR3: CASSFISGEQYF

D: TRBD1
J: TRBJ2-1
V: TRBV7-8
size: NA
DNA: TGTGCCAGCAGCGTACCCGGGACAGGGTCCAGGGAGCAGTTCTTC
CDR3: CASSVPGTGSREQFF

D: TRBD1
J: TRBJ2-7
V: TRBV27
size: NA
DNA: TGTGCCAGCAGTTTATTGGCAGGGGGCCGATACGAGCAGTACTTC
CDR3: CASSLLAGGRYEQYF

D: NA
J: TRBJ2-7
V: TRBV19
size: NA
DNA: TGTGCCAGTAGTATAGACGGTGGTGAGAACTACGAGCAGTACTTC
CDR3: CASSIDGGENYEQYF

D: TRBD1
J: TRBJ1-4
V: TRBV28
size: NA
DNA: TGTGCCAGCAGTCCCAACAGGGGGCGGGATGAAAAACTGTTTTTT
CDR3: CASSPNRGRDEKLFF

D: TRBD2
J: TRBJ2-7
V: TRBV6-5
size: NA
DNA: TGTGCCAGCAGCCGCGGGACTAGCGTTTACGAGCAGTACTTC
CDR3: CASSRGTSVYEQYF

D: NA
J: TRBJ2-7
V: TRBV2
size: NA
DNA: TGTGCCAGCAGTGAAGGGCAGGGGGAGCAGTACTTC
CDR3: CASSEGQGEQYF

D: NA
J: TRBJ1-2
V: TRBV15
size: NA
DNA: TGTGCCACCAGCAGAGATTTCGAAGAGGGTTTGGGAGGCTACACCTTC
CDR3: CATSRDFEEGLGGYTF

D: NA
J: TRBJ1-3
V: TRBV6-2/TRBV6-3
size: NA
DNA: TGTGCCAGCAGTCGACAGGACTCTGGAAACACCATATATTTT
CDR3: CASSRQDSGNTIYF